These T cell receptor beta chains were read from a single sample in a study of T cell responses to AZD1222 COVID-19 vaccine. Using immunoSEQ multiplex PCR, the repertoire was profiled, and TCRdb retains in-frame clones only, with some absent. The sample lists 110,000 to 150,000 clones, over 90% occurring once. The starting material was peripheral blood, obtained on day 0 of AZD1222 vaccination. All receptors derive from an adult in good health. Both conserved end residues are part of each CDR3. Fields, in order: D gene, clone size, V gene, J gene, CDR3 DNA, CDR3 protein. The D gene is left open where the match is weak. A clone size is listed for some rows: how often the clone was seen (once, few, many), or a class if it is expanded.

D: .; size: .; V: TRBV6-5; J: TRBJ2-7; DNA: TGTGCCAGCAGTTACTCGGTCCCGACCTCCTACGAGCAGTACTTC; CDR3: CASSYSVPTSYEQYF
D: TRBD2; size: .; V: TRBV5-1; J: TRBJ2-1; DNA: TGCGCCAGCATGACTCAACCGGGACTAGAATTTCCTGAGCAGTTCTTC; CDR3: CASMTQPGLEFPEQFF
D: .; size: .; V: TRBV11-2; J: TRBJ2-7; DNA: TGTGCCAGCGGGACCGACTCCCTTGGATACGAGCAGTACTTC; CDR3: CASGTDSLGYEQYF
D: .; size: .; V: TRBV2; J: TRBJ1-2; DNA: TGTGCCAGCACACAAGGCCCCGTCGGGAACTTCTATGGCTACACCTTC; CDR3: CASTQGPVGNFYGYTF
D: .; size: .; V: TRBV29-1; J: TRBJ2-7; DNA: TGCAGCGTTGTTAACTCCTACGAGCAGTACTTC; CDR3: CSVVNSYEQYF
D: .; size: .; V: TRBV30; J: TRBJ1-1; DNA: TGTGCCTGGAGAATGTCTGCTCTCACTGAAGCTTTCTTT; CDR3: CAWRMSALTEAFF
D: TRBD2; size: .; V: TRBV2; J: TRBJ2-1; DNA: TGTGCCAGCAGTGAACGGACTAGCGGGATGAATGAGCAGTTCTTC; CDR3: CASSERTSGMNEQFF
D: TRBD2; size: .; V: TRBV15; J: TRBJ2-7; DNA: TGTGCCACCAGCCGACTAGCAGTTGACAACGAGCAGTACTTC; CDR3: CATSRLAVDNEQYF
D: .; size: .; V: TRBV5-1; J: TRBJ1-2; DNA: TGCGCCAGCAGCTTGACTTCAGCCATCGCTAACTATGGCTACACCTTC; CDR3: CASSLTSAIANYGYTF
D: .; size: .; V: TRBV11-1; J: TRBJ1-5; DNA: TGTGCCAGCAGCTTAGGACCGGGAACAGGTCAGCCCCAGCATTTT; CDR3: CASSLGPGTGQPQHF
D: TRBD2; size: .; V: TRBV20-1; J: TRBJ2-7; DNA: TGCAGTGCTAGTGGGTGGACTAGCGGGAAAAGGTCGGGTTACGAGCAGTACTTC; CDR3: CSASGWTSGKRSGYEQYF
D: .; size: once; V: TRBV3-1/TRBV3-2; J: TRBJ2-4; DNA: TGTGCCAGCAGCCAAGACCGGCAGGGAGACATTCAGTACTTC; CDR3: CASSQDRQGDIQYF
D: TRBD1; size: .; V: TRBV24-1; J: TRBJ1-3; DNA: TGTGCCACCATGCGGACAGGAGGAAACACCATATATTTT; CDR3: CATMRTGGNTIYF
D: .; size: .; V: TRBV2; J: TRBJ2-3; DNA: TGTGCCAGCGGGGCGGAGAGGACAGATACGCAGTATTTT; CDR3: CASGAERTDTQYF
D: .; size: .; V: TRBV7-8; J: TRBJ1-5; DNA: TGTGCCAGCAGCTTAGGAAGGAGAAAAATCAATCAGCCCCAGCATTTT; CDR3: CASSLGRRKINQPQHF
D: TRBD2; size: .; V: TRBV7-8; J: TRBJ2-1; DNA: TGTGCCAGCAGAGATTCCGGGACTAGCGGGAGGGTATCCTACAATGAGCAGTTCTTC; CDR3: CASRDSGTSGRVSYNEQFF
D: .; size: .; V: TRBV12-3/TRBV12-4; J: TRBJ1-2; DNA: TGTGCCAGCCGCTCAGCAGGGGACTATGGCTACACCTTC; CDR3: CASRSAGDYGYTF
D: .; size: .; V: TRBV19; J: TRBJ2-7; DNA: TGTGCCAGTAAAGTCAGGGGGGGAACCTCCTACGAGCAGTACTTC; CDR3: CASKVRGGTSYEQYF
D: .; size: .; V: TRBV3-1/TRBV3-2; J: TRBJ1-3; DNA: TGTGCCAGCAGTCCCCGACAGACTGGAAACACCATATATTTT; CDR3: CASSPRQTGNTIYF
D: .; size: .; V: TRBV11-3; J: TRBJ2-3; DNA: TGTGCCAGCAGCTTAGGAGCAGACACAGATACGCAGTATTTT; CDR3: CASSLGADTDTQYF
D: .; size: .; V: TRBV18; J: TRBJ1-1; DNA: TGTGCCAGCTCTAACAGCGGGGACACAGACACTGAAGCTTTCTTT; CDR3: CASSNSGDTDTEAFF
D: .; size: .; V: TRBV28; J: TRBJ1-2; DNA: TGTGCCAGCAGTTTGGAGGGGAATGGCTACACCTTC; CDR3: CASSLEGNGYTF
D: .; size: few; V: TRBV10-1; J: TRBJ2-7; DNA: TGCGCCAGCAGCAAGGGAGGTGGGGAGCAGTACTTC; CDR3: CASSKGGGEQYF
D: TRBD1; size: .; V: TRBV27; J: TRBJ1-2; DNA: TGTGCCAGCAGTTTACCAGGGGGCCGTGGCTACACCTTC; CDR3: CASSLPGGRGYTF
D: TRBD1; size: .; V: TRBV5-4; J: TRBJ1-1; DNA: TGTGCCAGCAGCCCAACGGGACAGGGGGCAAAGGACACTGAAGCTTTCTTT; CDR3: CASSPTGQGAKDTEAFF
D: .; size: .; V: TRBV5-1; J: TRBJ2-2; DNA: TGCGCCAGCAGCTTGCTACAGTTTGAGAACACCGGGGAGCTGTTTTTT; CDR3: CASSLLQFENTGELFF
D: .; size: once; V: TRBV7-9; J: TRBJ2-2; DNA: TGTGCCAGCAGCTTAGACGCGGGGGAGCTGTTTTTT; CDR3: CASSLDAGELFF
D: TRBD2; size: .; V: TRBV25-1; J: TRBJ2-7; DNA: TGTGCCAGCAGTGCCCTCAGCGGGAGAAAGGGCTACGAGCAGTACTTC; CDR3: CASSALSGRKGYEQYF
D: .; size: .; V: TRBV7-2; J: TRBJ2-7; DNA: TGTGCCAGCAGCTTAGCGTCTGCGGACCAGTACGAGCAGTACTTC; CDR3: CASSLASADQYEQYF
D: .; size: .; V: TRBV30; J: TRBJ1-1; DNA: TGTGCCTGGAGTCTCACAGGTTATCGCACTGAAGCTTTCTTT; CDR3: CAWSLTGYRTEAFF
D: .; size: .; V: TRBV7-9; J: TRBJ2-7; DNA: TGTGCCAGCAGCGCATACAGCAACTCCTACGAGCAGTACTTC; CDR3: CASSAYSNSYEQYF
D: .; size: .; V: TRBV7-2; J: TRBJ2-1; DNA: TGTGCCAGCAGCTTAGGCCCCACGGCGTACAATGAGCAGTTCTTC; CDR3: CASSLGPTAYNEQFF
D: .; size: .; V: TRBV6-2/TRBV6-3; J: TRBJ2-3; DNA: TGTGCCAGCAGCGCACTACCCCCCGGGACCCTCACAGATACGCAGTATTTT; CDR3: CASSALPPGTLTDTQYF
D: .; size: few; V: TRBV20-1; J: TRBJ2-3; DNA: TGCAGTGCACCCACAGATACGCAGTATTTT; CDR3: CSAPTDTQYF
D: TRBD1; size: .; V: TRBV19; J: TRBJ2-1; DNA: TGTGCCAGTAACCGGGACAGGGGGCGCGATGAGCAGTTCTTC; CDR3: CASNRDRGRDEQFF
D: .; size: .; V: TRBV5-4; J: TRBJ2-2; DNA: TGTGCCAGCAGCCGGGAATCGGGGGAGAACACCGGGGAGCTGTTTTTT; CDR3: CASSRESGENTGELFF
D: .; size: .; V: TRBV24-1; J: TRBJ2-5; DNA: TGTGCCATTGATTTGGGGGGCAGGGAGACCCAGTACTTC; CDR3: CAIDLGGRETQYF
D: .; size: .; V: TRBV5-5; J: TRBJ2-7; DNA: TGTGCCAGCAGCCCCACGGGGGCCCACTCCTACGAGCAGTACTTC; CDR3: CASSPTGAHSYEQYF
D: .; size: .; V: TRBV29-1; J: TRBJ1-2; DNA: TGCAGCGCCCGGGACGGCCTAGGCTATGGCTACACCTTC; CDR3: CSARDGLGYGYTF
D: .; size: once; V: TRBV6-5; J: TRBJ1-2; DNA: TGTGCCAGCAGTTATGTTGTCGGCGGCGGCTACACCTTC; CDR3: CASSYVVGGGYTF
D: .; size: .; V: TRBV7-9; J: TRBJ2-1; DNA: TGTGCCAGCAGCTTAGCAGGCTACGGCAATGAGCAGTTCTTC; CDR3: CASSLAGYGNEQFF
D: .; size: once; V: TRBV30; J: TRBJ1-1; DNA: TGTGCCTGGAGTTCAGACGGGGGGGCTGAAGCTTTCTTT; CDR3: CAWSSDGGAEAFF
D: TRBD1; size: .; V: TRBV28; J: TRBJ1-2; DNA: TGTGCCAGCAGTACGTACGGGACAGCCTATGGCTACACCTTC; CDR3: CASSTYGTAYGYTF
D: .; size: once; V: TRBV28; J: TRBJ2-4; DNA: TGTGCCAGCAGTTCCCAGACAGATCTAGCCAAAAACATTCAGTACTTC; CDR3: CASSSQTDLAKNIQYF
D: TRBD1; size: .; V: TRBV5-4; J: TRBJ2-1; DNA: TGTGCCAGCAGCCTCCCAACAGGGGGCTCCTACAATGAGCAGTTCTTC; CDR3: CASSLPTGGSYNEQFF
D: .; size: .; V: TRBV19; J: TRBJ2-4; DNA: TGTGCCAGTAGTATAGTTAGGTTAGCCAAAAACATTCAGTACTTC; CDR3: CASSIVRLAKNIQYF
D: TRBD2; size: .; V: TRBV10-2; J: TRBJ2-3; DNA: TGCGCCAGCAGGGGGAGTGGACTAGCGGGACCGTTTAATACGCAGTATTTT; CDR3: CASRGSGLAGPFNTQYF
D: .; size: .; V: TRBV30; J: TRBJ2-1; DNA: TGTGCCTGGAGTGTAACGGGGGGCGGGAGTTACAATGAGCAGTTCTTC; CDR3: CAWSVTGGGSYNEQFF
D: TRBD2; size: .; V: TRBV2; J: TRBJ2-1; DNA: TGTGCCAGCAGTGAGATGGCGGGAGGGCCTGAGGAGCAGTTCTTC; CDR3: CASSEMAGGPEEQFF
D: .; size: .; V: TRBV7-9; J: TRBJ1-1; DNA: TGTGCCAGCAGCTTCAGGGAGGACACTGAAGCTTTCTTT; CDR3: CASSFREDTEAFF
D: TRBD2; size: .; V: TRBV11-2; J: TRBJ2-5; DNA: TGTGCCAGCAGCTTAGTCGGGAGGGTTCAAGAGACCCAGTACTTC; CDR3: CASSLVGRVQETQYF
D: .; size: once; V: TRBV28; J: TRBJ1-2; DNA: TGTGCCAGCAGCACTCTGGCGGGGGCTGGCTACACCTTC; CDR3: CASSTLAGAGYTF
D: TRBD2; size: .; V: TRBV4-1; J: TRBJ2-3; DNA: TGCGCCAGCAGCCAAGACCTAGCGGGAACCTTGACTGGTACGCAGTATTTT; CDR3: CASSQDLAGTLTGTQYF
D: TRBD2; size: .; V: TRBV24-1; J: TRBJ2-1; DNA: TGTGCCACCAGTGAGCCTGGGACTATAGAAGAGCAGTTCTTC; CDR3: CATSEPGTIEEQFF